Sequencing of this TCR beta chain was carried out in a study of T cells in Graves' hyperthyroidism and ophthalmopathy. Hyperthyroidism was newly diagnosed in patients aged 18 to 65 (duration under 2 months). TCR beta CDR3 sequences were amplified from RNA transcripts. A set of HTBI primers served as the primers for a first-round RT-PCR of the TCR CDR3. Each CDR3 protein is one row after TCRdb ran MiXCR on the multiplex PCR reads. The repertoire has around 760,000 distinct CDR3 sequences, about 35% of them found once; the top ten carry less than 35%. A note on this clonotype: Antigen: not known.

General observations from the study: In simple terms, a model built on 13 V-J features told ophthalmopathy apart from stable hyperthyroidism.

The clonotype originates from a woman aged 40 to 50 with Graves' hyperthyroidism. The sequencing input was blood.

The chain's CDR3 is CASSGQEKQTQYF. The DNA for the CDR3 is TGTGCCAGCAGCGGACAGGAGAAACAGACCCAGTACTTC. This rearrangement joins TRBV12-3 or TRBV12-4 to TRBJ2-5; 7 nucleotides line up with TRBD1. The junction had 7 bases not matched to a gene; V was cut back by 6 bases and J by 6 bases. The CDR3 covers 13 residues.